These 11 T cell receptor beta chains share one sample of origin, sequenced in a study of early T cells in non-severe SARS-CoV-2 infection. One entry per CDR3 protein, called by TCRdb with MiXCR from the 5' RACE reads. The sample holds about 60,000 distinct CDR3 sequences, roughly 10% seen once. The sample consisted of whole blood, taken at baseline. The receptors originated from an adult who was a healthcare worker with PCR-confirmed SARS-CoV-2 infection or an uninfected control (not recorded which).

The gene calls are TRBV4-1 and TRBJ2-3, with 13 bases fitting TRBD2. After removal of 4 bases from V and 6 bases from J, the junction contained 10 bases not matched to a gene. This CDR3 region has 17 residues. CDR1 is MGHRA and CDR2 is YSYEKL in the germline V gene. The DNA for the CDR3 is TGCGCCAGCAGCCGGACTAGCGGGGGTTCCTTCGGGGATACGCAGTATTTT. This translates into CASSRTSGGSFGDTQYF.

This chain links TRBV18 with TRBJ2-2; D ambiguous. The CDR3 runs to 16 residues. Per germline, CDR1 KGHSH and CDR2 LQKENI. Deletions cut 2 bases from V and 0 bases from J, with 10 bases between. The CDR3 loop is CASSPSRRTNTGELFF. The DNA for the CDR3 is TGTGCCAGCTCACCAAGCCGGCGGACGAACACCGGGGAGCTGTTTTTT.

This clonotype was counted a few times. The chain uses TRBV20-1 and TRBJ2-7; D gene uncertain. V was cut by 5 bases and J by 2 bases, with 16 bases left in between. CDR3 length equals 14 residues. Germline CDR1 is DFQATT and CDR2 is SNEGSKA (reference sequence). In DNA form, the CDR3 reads TGCAGTGCTGGAATGAACTCCTCACCCTACGAGCAGTACTTC. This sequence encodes CSAGMNSSPYEQYF.

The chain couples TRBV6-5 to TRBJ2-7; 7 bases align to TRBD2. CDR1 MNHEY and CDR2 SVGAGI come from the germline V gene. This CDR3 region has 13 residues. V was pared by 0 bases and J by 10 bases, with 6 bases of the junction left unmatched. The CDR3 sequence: CASSYSVGREQYF. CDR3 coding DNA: TGTGCCAGCAGTTACTCGGTGGGGAGGGAACAGTACTTC.

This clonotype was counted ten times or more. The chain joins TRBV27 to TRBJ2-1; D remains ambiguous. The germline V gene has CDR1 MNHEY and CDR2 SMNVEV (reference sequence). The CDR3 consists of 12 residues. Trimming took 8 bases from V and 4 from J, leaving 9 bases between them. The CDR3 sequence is CASWWAYNEQFF. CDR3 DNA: TGTGCCAGCTGGTGGGCTTACAATGAGCAGTTCTTC.

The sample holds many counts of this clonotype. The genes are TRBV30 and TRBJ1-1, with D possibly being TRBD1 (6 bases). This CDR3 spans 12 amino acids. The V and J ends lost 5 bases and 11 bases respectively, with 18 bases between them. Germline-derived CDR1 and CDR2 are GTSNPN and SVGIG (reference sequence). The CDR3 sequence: CAWGNGGHRAFF. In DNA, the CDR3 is TGTGCCTGGGGGAACGGGGGGCACAGGGCTTTCTTT.

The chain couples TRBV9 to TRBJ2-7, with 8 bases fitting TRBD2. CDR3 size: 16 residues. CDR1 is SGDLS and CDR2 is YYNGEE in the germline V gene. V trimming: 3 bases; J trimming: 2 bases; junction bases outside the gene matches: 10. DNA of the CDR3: TGTGCCAGCAGCGCAGTCGGGGGGGCCATAGCCTACGAGCAGTACTTC. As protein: CASSAVGGAIAYEQYF. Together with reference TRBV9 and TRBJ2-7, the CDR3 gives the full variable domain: DSGVTQTPKHLITATGQRVTLRCSPRSGDLSVYWYQQSLDQGLQFLIQYYNGEERAKGNILERFSAQQFPDLHSELNLSSLELGDSALYFCASSAVGGAIAYEQYFGPGTRLTVT.

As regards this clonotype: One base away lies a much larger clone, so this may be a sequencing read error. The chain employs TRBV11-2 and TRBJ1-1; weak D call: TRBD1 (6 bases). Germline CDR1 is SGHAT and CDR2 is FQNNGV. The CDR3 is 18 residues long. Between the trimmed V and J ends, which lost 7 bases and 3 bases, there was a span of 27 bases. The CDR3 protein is CASIRTYPTGRNDTEAFF. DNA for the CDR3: TGTGCCAGCATCCGAACCTACCCCACAGGGCGCAACGACACTGAAGCTTTCTTT.

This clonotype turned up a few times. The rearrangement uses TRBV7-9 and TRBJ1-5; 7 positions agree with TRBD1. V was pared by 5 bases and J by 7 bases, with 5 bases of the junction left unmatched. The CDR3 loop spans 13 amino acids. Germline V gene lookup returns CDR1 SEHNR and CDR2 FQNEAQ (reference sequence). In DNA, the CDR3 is TGTGCCAGCAGCCCGACAGGGTGGCAGCCCCAGCATTTT. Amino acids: CASSPTGWQPQHF.

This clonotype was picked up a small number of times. The CDR3 region is CASSLLGTGELFF. In DNA, the CDR3 is TGTGCCAGCAGTCTCCTAGGGACCGGGGAGCTGTTTTTT. The chain combines TRBV12-3 or TRBV12-4 with TRBJ2-2; D ambiguous. The V gene lost 5 bases and the J gene lost 5 bases, with 9 bases spanning the gap. The CDR3 length is 13 residues.

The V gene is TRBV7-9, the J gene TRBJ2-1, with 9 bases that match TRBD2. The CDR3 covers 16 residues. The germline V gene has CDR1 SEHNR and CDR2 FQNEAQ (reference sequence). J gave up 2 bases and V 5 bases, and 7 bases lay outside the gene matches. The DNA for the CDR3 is TGTGCCAGCAGCACAAACCTAGCGGGGCCCTACAATGAGCAGTTCTTC. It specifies CASSTNLAGPYNEQFF.